A single T cell receptor beta chain is shown here with its context. Its antigen is unknown. This record belongs to a study of radiotherapy plus CTLA-4 blockade in lung cancer. The overall study: Objective response rate was around 19%; disease control rate, around 30%.

Findings and limits, study-wide: Increased serum interferon-beta after radiation also reportedly predicted response strongly.

Profiled with immunoSEQ multiplex PCR; TCRdb holds only in-frame clones, not every one. Among about 64,000 clones, 72% were seen once, and the ten largest hold about 8%. CDR3 size: 17 residues. V trimming: 2 bases; J trimming: 6 bases; junction bases outside the gene matches: 10. Germline V gives CDR1 SGHRS, CDR2 YFSETQ. V usage is TRBV5-1 and J usage is TRBJ2-1, with 11 bases fitting TRBD1. The sequencing here drew on peripheral blood, taken from a patient treated with radiotherapy plus ipilimumab. The TCR was taken from a human donor with non-small cell lung cancer whose response to radiotherapy plus ipilimumab could not be evaluated. The CDR3 sequence is CASSFSPGTGGGNEQFF. The DNA for the CDR3 is TGCGCCAGCAGCTTTTCACCCGGGACAGGGGGAGGCAATGAGCAGTTCTTC.